This T cell receptor beta chain was recorded in a study of naive and memory T cell subsets. As to this clonotype: The antigen is undetermined.

The beta constant-region primer was an equimolar mix of two oligonucleotides covering TRBC1 and TRBC2. Nested alpha and beta constant-region primers with the SP2 primer drove four PCR rounds on ligated cDNA. TCRdb re-analysed the UMI-ligation and nested PCR reads in MiXCR, keeping a single row per CDR3 protein. Of under 150,000 distinct CDR3 sequences listed, about a fifth were seen once; the top ten hold roughly 0.63%. V shed 5 bases and J shed 2 bases, with 9 bases lying between them. Germline V gene data show CDR1 as SGHTA and CDR2 as FQGNSA. The CDR3 contains 14 residues. The study, taken as a whole, reports: Gini index rose across naive, CM, EM and EMRA in CD4 and CD8. There was no ground truth to check naive and memory subset results. Naive repertoires, especially CD8, held a few larger clonotypes, possibly memory cells re-expressing CD45RA.

The sequence came from a human donor in good health. The sequenced material came from naive CD8+ T cells from blood. The genes are TRBV7-2 and TRBJ1-4; D uncertain. As DNA, the CDR3 is TGTGCCAGCAGCCAAGACGGTACTAATGAAAAACTGTTTTTT. This sequence encodes CASSQDGTNEKLFF.